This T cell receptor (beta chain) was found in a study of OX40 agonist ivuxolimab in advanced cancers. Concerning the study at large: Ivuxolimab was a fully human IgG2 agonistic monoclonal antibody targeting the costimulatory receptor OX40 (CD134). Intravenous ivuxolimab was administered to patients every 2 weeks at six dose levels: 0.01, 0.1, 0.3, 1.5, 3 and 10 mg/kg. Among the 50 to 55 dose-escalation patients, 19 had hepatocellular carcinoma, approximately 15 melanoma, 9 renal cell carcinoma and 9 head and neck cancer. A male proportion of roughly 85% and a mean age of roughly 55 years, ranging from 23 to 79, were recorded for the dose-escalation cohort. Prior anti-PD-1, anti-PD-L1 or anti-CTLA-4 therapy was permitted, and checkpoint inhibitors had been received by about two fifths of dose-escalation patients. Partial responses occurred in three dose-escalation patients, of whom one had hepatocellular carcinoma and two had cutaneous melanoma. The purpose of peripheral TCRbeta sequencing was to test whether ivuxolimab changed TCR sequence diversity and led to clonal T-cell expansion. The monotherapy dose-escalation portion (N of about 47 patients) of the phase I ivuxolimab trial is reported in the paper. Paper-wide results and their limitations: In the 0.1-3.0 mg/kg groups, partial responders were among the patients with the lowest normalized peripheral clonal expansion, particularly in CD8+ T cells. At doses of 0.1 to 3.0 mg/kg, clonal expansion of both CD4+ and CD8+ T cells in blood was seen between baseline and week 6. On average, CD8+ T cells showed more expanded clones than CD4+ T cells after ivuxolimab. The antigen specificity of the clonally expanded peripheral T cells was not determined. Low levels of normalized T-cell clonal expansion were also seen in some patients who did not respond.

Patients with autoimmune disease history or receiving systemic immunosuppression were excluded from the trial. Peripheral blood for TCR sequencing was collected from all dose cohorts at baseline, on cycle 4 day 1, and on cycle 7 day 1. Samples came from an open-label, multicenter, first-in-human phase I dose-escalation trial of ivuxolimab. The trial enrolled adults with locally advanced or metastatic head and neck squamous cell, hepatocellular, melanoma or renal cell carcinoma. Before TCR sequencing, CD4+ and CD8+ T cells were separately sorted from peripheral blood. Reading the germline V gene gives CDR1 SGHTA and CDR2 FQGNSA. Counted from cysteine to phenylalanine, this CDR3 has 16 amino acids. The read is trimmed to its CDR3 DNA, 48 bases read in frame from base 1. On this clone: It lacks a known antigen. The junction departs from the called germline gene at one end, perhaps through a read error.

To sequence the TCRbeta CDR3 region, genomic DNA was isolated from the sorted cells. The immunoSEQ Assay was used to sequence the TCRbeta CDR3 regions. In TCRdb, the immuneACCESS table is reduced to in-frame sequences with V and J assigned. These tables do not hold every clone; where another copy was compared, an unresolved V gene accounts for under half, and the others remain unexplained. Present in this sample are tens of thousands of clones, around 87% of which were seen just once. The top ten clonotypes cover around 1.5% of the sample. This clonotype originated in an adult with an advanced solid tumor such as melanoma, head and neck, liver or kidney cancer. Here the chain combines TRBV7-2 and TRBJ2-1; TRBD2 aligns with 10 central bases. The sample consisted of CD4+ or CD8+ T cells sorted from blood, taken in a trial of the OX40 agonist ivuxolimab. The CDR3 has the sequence CASRLVASGGYNEQFF. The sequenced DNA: TGTGCCAGCAGATTAGTGGCTAGCGGGGGTTACAATGAGCAGTTCTTC.